This is a list of T cell receptor beta chains from one sample in a study of shared clonotypes between healthy human individuals. Generated by immunoSEQ multiplex PCR, the TCRdb table keeps only in-frame clones and is missing some. The sample holds approximately 2.5 million clones, more than 80% seen once. Sequencing was carried out using naive CD4+ T cells sorted from blood. The source of these receptors is a man younger than 35 in good health. CDR3s leave out the opening cysteine and the closing phenylalanine or tryptophan. Each record gives: J gene, V gene, CDR3 protein.

TRBJ1-1	TRBV7-9	ASSLAGSGRATEAF
TRBJ1-1	TRBV6-5	ASTSPSLNTEAF
TRBJ2-3	TRBV11-2	ASSLGRGRARDTQY
TRBJ2-1	TRBV12-5	ASVKYTDSPF
TRBJ2-5	TRBV14	ASSQDSGRKTQY
TRBJ2-3	TRBV11-2	ASSPGTDTQY
TRBJ1-4	TRBV5-1	ASSLSTGYEKLF
TRBJ1-1	TRBV18	ASSGGEFYTEAF
TRBJ2-5	TRBV30	AWSKDNQETQY
TRBJ1-5	TRBV5-1	ASSLGSGGGSNQPQH
TRBJ1-2	TRBV5-1	ASSLGTGEGYT
TRBJ1-6	TRBV21-1	ASSNLQGVRYNSPLH
TRBJ2-2	TRBV19	ASSIWGNTGELF
TRBJ2-4	TRBV7-9	ASSRSYREDQD
TRBJ2-1	TRBV7-2	ASSLGPSGSMNEQF
TRBJ1-2	TRBV2	ASSAESPDRSVYT
TRBJ1-6	TRBV30	AWSRDTRSYNSPLH
TRBJ1-1	TRBV11-2	ASSSRTNMNTEAF
TRBJ1-2	TRBV5-1	ASNSVGVPGYGYT
TRBJ2-1	TRBV25-1	AAGYYNEQF
TRBJ2-7	TRBV7-2	ASSGRDVKNYEQY
TRBJ2-5	TRBV5-1	ASSSTSGGIQETQY
TRBJ1-6	TRBV21-1	ASSKVGTRNSSYNSPLH
TRBJ1-1	TRBV6-5	ASRWTGDTEAF
TRBJ2-7	TRBV18	ASSPRNSYEQY